Listed below are T cell receptor beta chains from one sample, sequenced in a study of T cell responses to AZD1222 COVID-19 vaccine. The assay was immunoSEQ multiplex PCR, and TCRdb's table has in-frame clones only and misses some. This repertoire shows about 130,000 clones, more than 85% found once; its top ten account for about 2.7%. The sample consisted of peripheral blood, taken on day 0 of AZD1222 vaccination. The receptors stem from an adult in good health. CDR3s leave out the opening cysteine and the closing phenylalanine or tryptophan. Only part of the rows carry a size: once, few, many, or a class if the clone is expanded.

v_gene: TRBV19; len: 15; abundance: .; CDR3aa: ASWPTGTAGSTDTQY
v_gene: TRBV6-1; len: 13; abundance: .; CDR3aa: ASSETSVGTDTQY
v_gene: TRBV27; len: 14; abundance: .; CDR3aa: ASSLPGRRNTGELF
v_gene: TRBV5-1; len: 13; abundance: .; CDR3aa: ASSLGEWDTGELF
v_gene: TRBV9; len: 10; abundance: .; CDR3aa: ASKSSYNEQF
v_gene: TRBV6-6; len: 13; abundance: .; CDR3aa: ASSYSQGYAGEQY
v_gene: TRBV5-1; len: 12; abundance: .; CDR3aa: ASSSLAGTGEQY
v_gene: TRBV6-1; len: 16; abundance: .; CDR3aa: ASSATSSGRASSYEQY
v_gene: TRBV14; len: 11; abundance: .; CDR3aa: ASSPLPTGELF
v_gene: TRBV6-2/TRBV6-3; len: 13; abundance: .; CDR3aa: ASSWWGRGNQPQH
v_gene: TRBV9; len: 13; abundance: few; CDR3aa: ASSVMGQSNEKLF
v_gene: TRBV6-2/TRBV6-3; len: 11; abundance: .; CDR3aa: ASSLTGFAEAF
v_gene: TRBV27; len: 14; abundance: once; CDR3aa: ASRDGLPRGNSPLH
v_gene: TRBV19; len: 13; abundance: .; CDR3aa: ASSIAGPSYNEQF
v_gene: TRBV15; len: 11; abundance: .; CDR3aa: ATSRDRSYEQY
v_gene: TRBV29-1; len: 10; abundance: .; CDR3aa: SVETLNYGYT
v_gene: TRBV9; len: 16; abundance: .; CDR3aa: ASSVGGSGSGNFYEQY
v_gene: TRBV2; len: 11; abundance: .; CDR3aa: ASTEGERQPQH
v_gene: TRBV27; len: 11; abundance: .; CDR3aa: ASSFRGGTEAF
v_gene: TRBV3-1/TRBV3-2; len: 14; abundance: few; CDR3aa: ASSVIGTSESYEQY
v_gene: TRBV7-9; len: 13; abundance: .; CDR3aa: ASARMGTGAYEQY
v_gene: TRBV30; len: 11; abundance: .; CDR3aa: AWQYTGNTEAF
v_gene: TRBV5-1; len: 13; abundance: .; CDR3aa: ASNPRGRQNTEAF
v_gene: TRBV11-1; len: 11; abundance: .; CDR3aa: ASSLRAGYGYT
v_gene: TRBV27; len: 10; abundance: .; CDR3aa: ASRRNAQEAF
v_gene: TRBV7-9; len: 12; abundance: .; CDR3aa: ASSLGRQIYEQY
v_gene: TRBV6-1; len: 14; abundance: .; CDR3aa: ASSDPGQLRDYGYT
v_gene: TRBV20-1; len: 9; abundance: .; CDR3aa: RSTRGGGYT
v_gene: TRBV5-4; len: 12; abundance: .; CDR3aa: ASGDGQGRQEQY
v_gene: TRBV7-2; len: 13; abundance: .; CDR3aa: ASSGGQGGNQPQH
v_gene: TRBV29-1; len: 12; abundance: .; CDR3aa: SVIRRSSYNEQF
v_gene: TRBV5-1; len: 12; abundance: few; CDR3aa: ASSFETGSEKLF
v_gene: TRBV10-1; len: 14; abundance: .; CDR3aa: ASSTALQGYNQPQH
v_gene: TRBV9; len: 11; abundance: .; CDR3aa: ASSPWDSYGYT
v_gene: TRBV5-1; len: 11; abundance: once; CDR3aa: ASSLQQGNEQF
v_gene: TRBV6-1; len: 13; abundance: .; CDR3aa: ASSETGGSSYEQY
v_gene: TRBV7-2; len: 12; abundance: .; CDR3aa: ASSLLMGGGEAF
v_gene: TRBV7-9; len: 14; abundance: .; CDR3aa: ASSLGGRGDLYGYT
v_gene: TRBV5-8; len: 12; abundance: .; CDR3aa: ASSRRGSNQPQH
v_gene: TRBV12-5; len: 13; abundance: .; CDR3aa: ASGLQGLAGVEQY
v_gene: TRBV4-1; len: 12; abundance: .; CDR3aa: ASSQEDMYYGYT
v_gene: TRBV6-2/TRBV6-3; len: 12; abundance: .; CDR3aa: ASSTRTNNQPQH
v_gene: TRBV7-8; len: 14; abundance: .; CDR3aa: ASSPFRLAGVREQY
v_gene: TRBV29-1; len: 13; abundance: .; CDR3aa: SVASGWGMNTEAF
v_gene: TRBV2; len: 14; abundance: few; CDR3aa: ASSRDRNSGANVLT
v_gene: TRBV19; len: 13; abundance: .; CDR3aa: ASSPSPTGPSGYT
v_gene: TRBV29-1; len: 14; abundance: .; CDR3aa: SVESMGASGYNEQF
v_gene: TRBV5-1; len: 13; abundance: once; CDR3aa: ASSLGPGDNYGYT
v_gene: TRBV3-1/TRBV3-2; len: 10; abundance: .; CDR3aa: ASSQDYSEAF
v_gene: TRBV29-1; len: 13; abundance: .; CDR3aa: SVRDGRAGGETQY
v_gene: TRBV7-2; len: 11; abundance: .; CDR3aa: ASGSSYNSPLH
v_gene: TRBV7-9; len: 10; abundance: .; CDR3aa: ASSFGGPEAF
v_gene: TRBV10-3; len: 9; abundance: .; CDR3aa: AISEGTEAF
v_gene: TRBV6-5; len: 12; abundance: .; CDR3aa: ASSRQETNEKLF
v_gene: TRBV15; len: 11; abundance: .; CDR3aa: ATNGEANEKLF
v_gene: TRBV5-1; len: 14; abundance: .; CDR3aa: ASSGGGGSRGEKLF
v_gene: TRBV13; len: 12; abundance: once; CDR3aa: ASSLLRGKETQY